The 32 T cell receptor beta chains below were found in one sample sequenced in a study of response to subunit inactivated influenza vaccine. MiXCR, run by TCRdb on the RT-PCR reads, gives a single entry per CDR3 protein. The table shows about 540,000 distinct CDR3 sequences, with under 30% occurring only once. The same sample was also studied in work on T cells expressing NK-cell markers. That publication notes: 5'RACE template switching with UMIs produced the TCR beta cDNA.

The sequenced sample was CD4+ T cells sorted from PBMCs, obtained roughly 12 days after vaccination. All receptors come from a man aged 45-60 years who received an inactivated influenza vaccine.

The rearrangement uses TRBV25-1 and TRBJ2-1, with 10 positions matching TRBD2. The ends lost 1 base at V and 3 bases at J; junction bases unmatched: 3. Germline CDR1 is MGHDK and CDR2 is SYGVNS. The CDR3 has 16 amino acids. CDR3 nucleotide sequence: TGTGCCAGCAGTGAATTCAGGACTAGCGGCTACAATGAGCAGTTCTTC. Translation gives CASSEFRTSGYNEQFF.

This clonotype was counted a few times. The rearrangement joins TRBV12-3 or TRBV12-4 to TRBJ2-7; D possibly uses TRBD1 or TRBD2 (5 bases each). Trimming shortened V by 5 bases and J by 3 bases, and 14 bases separated the two germline ends. The CDR3 has 14 residues. As DNA, the CDR3 is TGTGCCAGCAGTAACCGGGACGGAAACTACGAGCAGTACTTC. Translated, it gives CASSNRDGNYEQYF.

This sequence joins TRBV6-1 and TRBJ2-2; D is uncertain. Germline assignment: CDR1 MNHNS and CDR2 SASEGT. Between the trimmed V and J ends, which lost 0 bases and 6 bases, there was a span of 8 bases. This CDR3 region has 14 residues. The CDR3 sequence: CASSEAGRAGELFF. CDR3 nucleotides: TGTGCCAGCAGTGAAGCGGGCCGGGCCGGGGAGCTGTTTTTT.

The rearrangement uses TRBV12-3 or TRBV12-4 and TRBJ2-2; no clear D. V lost 3 bases, J lost 4 bases, and 12 bases lay in between. CDR3 length: 15 residues. The CDR3 protein is CASSLVSLGTGELFF. CDR3 DNA: TGTGCCAGCAGTTTGGTTTCATTGGGCACCGGGGAGCTGTTTTTT.

The chain carries TRBV2 and TRBJ2-2; tentatively, D is TRBD1 (6 bases). CDR1 SNHLY and CDR2 FYNNEI come from the germline V gene. This CDR3 is built from 21 residues. Trimming took 3 bases from V and 4 from J, leaving 30 bases between them. CDR3 sequence: CASSDLLTFSGQGWTTGELFF. CDR3 in DNA: TGTGCCAGCAGTGACCTATTGACTTTCTCAGGGCAGGGGTGGACCACCGGGGAGCTGTTTTTT.

V gene TRBV24-1 combines with J gene TRBJ2-4; D is perhaps TRBD1 (6 bases). V lost 5 bases and J 5 bases, leaving 12 bases between the germline ends. This CDR3 contains 14 residues. CDR1 and CDR2 from the germline V gene are KGHDR and SFDVKD. CDR3 sequence: CATSVSGEQNIQYF. The CDR3 DNA reads TGTGCCACCAGTGTATCAGGGGAACAAAACATTCAGTACTTC.

The chain joins TRBV4-2 to TRBJ1-2; no clear D. The CDR3 loop spans 16 amino acids. V was cut by 4 bases and J by 1 base, with 16 bases left in between. Germline-derived CDR1 and CDR2 are LGHNA and YNFKEQ. CDR3 loop: CASSPFAGTSNYGYTF. The CDR3 nucleotides read TGTGCCAGCAGCCCATTCGCAGGTACGAGTAACTATGGCTACACCTTC.

As to this clonotype: One base away lies a much larger clone, so this may be a sequencing read error. Because the CDR3 is missing its conserved closing phenylalanine or tryptophan, this is likely a read error. The chain uses TRBV5-6 and TRBJ2-1; D perhaps matches TRBD1 (5 bases). There are 16 residues in the CDR3. Germline V gives CDR1 SGHDT, CDR2 YYEEEE. Deletions cut 4 bases from V and 1 base from J, with 15 bases between. The CDR3 bases are TGTGCCAGCAGCGGGCAGGGTATCGGGTCCTACAATGAGCAGTTCATC. Translation gives CASSGQGIGSYNEQFI.

This chain links TRBV6-1 with TRBJ1-4, with a tentative D call TRBD1 (6 bases). Germline V CDR1 and CDR2: MNHNS, SASEGT. The CDR3 sequence is 20 residues long. Trimming stripped 1 base from V and 5 bases from J, with 26 bases between. The CDR3 nucleotides are TGTGCCAGCAGTGAAGTCCGGACAGTCGGGCGAGGTCTCTCAAATGAAAAACTGTTTTTT. Translation gives CASSEVRTVGRGLSNEKLFF.

There are many counts of this clonotype. The genes are TRBV18 and TRBJ2-7; 12 nucleotides agree with TRBD1. The length of the CDR3 is 13 residues. The germline gives CDR1 KGHSH, CDR2 LQKENI. The V segment lost 3 bases and the J segment 9 bases; nucleotides outside the gene matches: 3. The CDR3 nucleotides are TGTGCCAGCTCACCCGGGACAGGGGGCTGGCAGTACTTC. Amino acid sequence: CASSPGTGGWQYF.

The chain joins TRBV12-3 or TRBV12-4 to TRBJ1-2; TRBD1 aligns across 7 bases. Germline trimming cut 3 bases from V and 5 bases from J; bases unmatched to any gene: 3. This CDR3 is 13 amino acids long. CDR3 region: CASSLTGWYGYTF. CDR3 bases: TGTGCCAGCAGTTTGACAGGGTGGTATGGCTACACCTTC.

The chain has TRBV12-3 or TRBV12-4 and TRBJ2-2; D is perhaps TRBD1 (5 bases). V lost 0 bases to trimming and J lost 6 bases, with 11 bases between them. This CDR3 has 15 amino acids. The CDR3 DNA follows: TGTGCCAGCAGTTTAGCCCCACAAGGGGCCGGGGAGCTGTTTTTT. Its protein is CASSLAPQGAGELFF.

The chain carries TRBV10-1 and TRBJ1-1; D ambiguous. CDR1 is WNHNN and CDR2 is SYGVQD in the germline V gene (reference sequence). The CDR3 has 13 amino acids. Trimming cost V 6 bases and J 1 base, with 9 bases left between them. The CDR3 reads CASRENTNTEAFF. The CDR3 DNA reads as TGCGCCAGCAGGGAGAATACGAACACTGAAGCTTTCTTT.

This clonotype was found a few times. J is TRBJ1-4 and V is TRBV7-9; D is uncertain. Germline V CDR1 and CDR2: SEHNR, FQNEAQ (reference sequence). The CDR3 length is 16 residues. The germline V and J ends were trimmed by 2 bases and 2 bases, with 12 bases remaining between them. The CDR3 DNA follows: TGTGCCAGCAGCTTATCCCAAGGGTGGACTAATGAAAAACTGTTTTTT. Protein: CASSLSQGWTNEKLFF.

This clonotype came up many times. V usage is TRBV4-1 and J usage is TRBJ1-3, with 11 bases that match TRBD1. The germline gives CDR1 MGHRA, CDR2 YSYEKL. V dropped 2 bases and J dropped 4; count of bases not matched to a gene: 4. The CDR3 extends over 16 amino acids. As DNA, the CDR3 is TGCGCCAGCAGCCAAATGGACAGGGGGCCAGGAAACACCATATATTTT. Translated: CASSQMDRGPGNTIYF.

In this sample, this clonotype turned up a few times. The chain combines TRBV20-1 with TRBJ1-1; the D gene is possibly TRBD1 (5 bases). The germline V gene has CDR1 DFQATT and CDR2 SNEGSKA (reference sequence). Trimming removed 8 bases from V and 11 bases from J, with 18 bases in between. This CDR3 region has 11 residues. DNA for the CDR3: TGCAGTTATAGGCAGGGATTAGGGGCTTTCTTT. Translation: CSYRQGLGAFF.

This clonotype was seen a few times. This chain's CDR3 is CASKTGQAVRYEQYF. CDR3 nucleotide sequence: TGTGCCAGCAAAACCGGACAGGCGGTTAGGTACGAGCAGTACTTC. V usage is TRBV28 and J usage is TRBJ2-7; 7 bases fit TRBD1. The germline V gene encodes CDR1 MDHEN and CDR2 SYDVKM. CDR3 size: 15 residues. Losses at the gene ends were 7 bases for V and 4 bases for J; bases not matched to a gene: 13.

This clonotype was seen a handful of times. The chain employs TRBV7-2 and TRBJ2-1, with D perhaps TRBD1 or TRBD2 (5 bases each). Germline V gene data show CDR1 as SGHTA and CDR2 as FQGNSA. The V and J ends lost 4 bases and 4 bases respectively, with 14 bases between them. The CDR3 length is 15 residues. This CDR3 is CASSSQWDGYNEQFF. The CDR3 DNA reads TGTGCCAGCAGCTCACAGTGGGACGGGTACAATGAGCAGTTCTTC.

This clonotype has just a few counts. The rearrangement uses TRBV4-3 and TRBJ2-5; D perhaps matches TRBD2 (6 bases). V gave up 4 bases and J gave up 0 bases, with 6 bases separating them. Germline CDR1 is LGHNA and CDR2 is YSLEER. The CDR3 has 13 amino acids. The CDR3 is CASSRDYQETQYF. CDR3 DNA sequence: TGCGCCAGCAGCCGGGACTACCAAGAGACCCAGTACTTC.

The chain joins TRBV20-1 to TRBJ2-5; 7 positions agree with TRBD2. The CDR3 is 14 amino acids. Germline V gene lookup returns CDR1 DFQATT and CDR2 SNEGSKA (reference sequence). Trimming took 4 bases from V and 4 from J; bases not matched to a gene: 9. The CDR3 coding sequence is TGCAGTGCTATCCATGGCGGGAGTCGAGAGACCCAGTACTTC. This translates into CSAIHGGSRETQYF.

This clonotype was seen a handful of times. The chain links TRBV5-6 to TRBJ2-7; 10 bases align to TRBD1. Germline CDR1 and CDR2: SGHDT and YYEEEE. Trimming cost V 4 bases and J 3 bases; bases outside gene matches: 4. The CDR3 has 14 residues. CDR3 residues: CASSRDRGFYEQYF. In DNA, the CDR3 is TGTGCCAGCAGCCGGGACAGGGGCTTCTACGAGCAGTACTTC. Using reference TRBV5-6 and TRBJ2-7 for the parts outside the CDR3, the full variable domain is DAGVTQSPTHLIKTRGQQVTLRCSPKSGHDTVSWYQQALGQGPQFIFQYYEEEERQRGNFPDRFSGHQFPNYSSELNVNALLLGDSALYLCASSRDRGFYEQYFGPGTRLTVT.

V gene TRBV29-1 combines with J gene TRBJ2-7; 7 bases agree with TRBD1. This CDR3 spans 12 amino acids. V trimming: 5 bases; J trimming: 4 bases; junction bases outside the gene matches: 5. Germline CDR1 SQVTM, CDR2 ANQGSEA. DNA of the CDR3: TGCAGCGTTTCCGACAGGGATTACGAGCAGTACTTC. This sequence encodes CSVSDRDYEQYF.

The rearrangement links TRBV28 to TRBJ1-2; D ambiguous. V gave up 3 bases and J gave up 4 bases, with 9 bases separating them. The CDR3 sequence is 13 residues long. Germline CDR1 is MDHEN and CDR2 is SYDVKM. DNA for the CDR3: TGTGCCAGCAGTTTCCAAGGGAGCTATGGCTACACCTTC. This encodes CASSFQGSYGYTF.

The table lists this clonotype with a few counts. V usage is TRBV5-5 and J usage is TRBJ1-5; 7 bases agree with TRBD1. CDR1 is SGHKS, CDR2 YYEKEE, per germline (reference sequence). CDR3 size: 15 residues. J was trimmed by 2 bases and V by 4 bases; bases with no gene match: 6. The CDR3 DNA reads as TGTGCCAGCAGCCAGGGGGTATATGGCAATCAGCCCCAGCATTTT. Protein sequence: CASSQGVYGNQPQHF.

This chain connects TRBV24-1 to TRBJ2-1, with D unclear. The CDR3 loop spans 16 amino acids. V was clipped by 0 bases and J by 0 bases, with 8 bases between them. Germline loops: CDR1 KGHDR, CDR2 SFDVKD. CDR3 in DNA: TGTGCCACCAGTGATTTGAGAGCGAGCTCCTACAATGAGCAGTTCTTC. It yields the protein CATSDLRASSYNEQFF.

This clonotype was counted only a few times. J is TRBJ2-5 and V is TRBV3-1; possibly TRBD2 for D (5 bases). V lost 0 bases, J lost 4 bases, and 15 bases lay in between. The CDR3 has 16 residues. CDR1 is LGHDT and CDR2 is YNNKEL in the germline V gene (reference sequence). For the CDR3, the DNA is TGTGCCAGCAGCCAAGATCCACCTAGCCCTGGAGAGACCCAGTACTTC. Its protein product is CASSQDPPSPGETQYF.

V and J are TRBV20-1 and TRBJ1-6, with TRBD1 matching over 7 bases. This CDR3 contains 12 residues. J was trimmed by 9 bases and V by 4 bases; bases with no gene match: 3. In germline, CDR1 is DFQATT, CDR2 SNEGSKA (reference sequence). Here the CDR3 DNA reads TGCAGTGCTACCACAGGGGCTTCACCCCTCCACTTT. This sequence encodes CSATTGASPLHF.

This clonotype was observed many times. V usage is TRBV2 and J usage is TRBJ2-7; 8 positions agree with TRBD1. V trimming: 6 bases; J trimming: 5 bases; junction bases outside the gene matches: 9. Per the germline V gene, CDR1 is SNHLY and CDR2 is FYNNEI. This CDR3 region has 14 residues. The chain's CDR3 is CASRPTPDRDEQYF. The CDR3 region has the DNA TGTGCCAGCAGACCCACCCCGGACAGGGACGAGCAGTACTTC. The full variable domain, rest sourced from reference TRBV2 and TRBJ2-7, is EPEVTQTPSHQVTQMGQEVILRCVPISNHLYFYWYRQILGQKVEFLVSFYNNEISEKSEIFDDQFSVERPDGSNFTLKIRSTKLEDSAMYFCASRPTPDRDEQYFGPGTRLTVT.

CDR3 protein: CASRPGGPDEQFF. CDR3 in DNA: TGTGCCAGCAGGCCGGGGGGGCCCGATGAGCAGTTCTTC. The rearrangement joins TRBV28 to TRBJ2-1, with 8 bases that match TRBD2. V gave up 6 bases and J gave up 8 bases; unmatched junction bases: 6. This CDR3 is built from 13 residues. Germline V gene sequence: CDR1 MDHEN, CDR2 SYDVKM.

The chain recombines TRBV14 with TRBJ2-3; D gene uncertain. V was pared by 1 base and J by 2 bases, with 4 bases between. Germline-derived CDR1 and CDR2 are SGHDN and FVKESK. The CDR3 is 13 amino acids. For the CDR3, the DNA is TGTGCCAGCAGCCAAGTAACCACAGATACGCAGTATTTT. It specifies CASSQVTTDTQYF. The full variable domain, rest sourced from reference TRBV14 and TRBJ2-3, is EAGVTQFPSHSVIEKGQTVTLRCDPISGHDNLYWYRRVMGKEIKFLLHFVKESKQDESGMPNNRFLAERTGGTYSTLKVQPAELEDSGVYFCASSQVTTDTQYFGPGTRLTVL.

In nucleotides, the CDR3 is TGCAGTGCCAGACCCAGGGGGGCGGCTGGAAACACCATATATTTT. Translation gives CSARPRGAAGNTIYF. V gene TRBV20-1 combines with J gene TRBJ1-3; 7 bases map to TRBD1. Germline lookup yields CDR1 DFQATT and CDR2 SNEGSKA (reference sequence). Trimming removed 6 bases from V and 2 bases from J; junction bases left unmatched: 10. The CDR3 consists of 15 residues.

In this sample, this clonotype turned up a few times. The rearrangement joins TRBV7-2 to TRBJ1-1, with 7 bases fitting TRBD1. The ends lost 4 bases at V and 6 bases at J; junction bases unmatched: 8. From germline, CDR1 is SGHTA and CDR2 FQGNSA. The CDR3 extends over 14 amino acids. CDR3 protein: CASSSYFGQAEAFF. The CDR3 DNA reads TGTGCCAGCAGCTCTTATTTCGGACAGGCTGAAGCTTTCTTT.